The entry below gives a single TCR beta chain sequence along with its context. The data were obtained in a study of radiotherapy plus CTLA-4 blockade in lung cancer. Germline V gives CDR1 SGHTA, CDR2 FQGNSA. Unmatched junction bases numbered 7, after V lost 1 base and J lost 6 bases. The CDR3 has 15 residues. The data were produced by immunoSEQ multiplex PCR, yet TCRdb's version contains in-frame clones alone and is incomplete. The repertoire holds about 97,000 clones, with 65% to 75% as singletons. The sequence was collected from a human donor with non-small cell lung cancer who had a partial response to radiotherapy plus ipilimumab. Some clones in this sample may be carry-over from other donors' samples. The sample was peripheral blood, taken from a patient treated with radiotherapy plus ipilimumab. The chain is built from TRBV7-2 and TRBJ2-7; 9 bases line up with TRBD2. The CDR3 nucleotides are TGTGCCAGCAGCTTAGGGGGCGGGAGGGCCATCGAGCAGTACTTC. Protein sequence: CASSLGGGRAIEQYF.